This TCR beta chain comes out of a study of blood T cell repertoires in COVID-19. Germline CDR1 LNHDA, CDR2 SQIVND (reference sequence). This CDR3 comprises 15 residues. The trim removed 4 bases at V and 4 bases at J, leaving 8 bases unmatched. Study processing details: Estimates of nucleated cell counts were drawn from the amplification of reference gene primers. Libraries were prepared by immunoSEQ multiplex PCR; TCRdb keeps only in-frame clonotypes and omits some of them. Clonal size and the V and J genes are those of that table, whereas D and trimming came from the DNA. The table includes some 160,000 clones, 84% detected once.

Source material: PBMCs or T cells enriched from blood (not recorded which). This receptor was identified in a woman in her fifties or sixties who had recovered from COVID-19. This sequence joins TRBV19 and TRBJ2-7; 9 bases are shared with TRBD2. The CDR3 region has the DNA TGTGCCAGTAGTACCTACAGCGGGGGGAGGTACGAGCAGTACTTC. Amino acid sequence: CASSTYSGGRYEQYF.